Listed below are T cell receptor beta chains from one sample, sequenced in a study of T-cell reconstitution after alpha-beta-depleted transplantation in children. TCRdb re-derived calls from the PCR reads in MiXCR, one entry per CDR3 protein. This table has about 610,000 distinct CDR3 sequences, about 10% appearing once. The sample in question was PBMCs from the stem cell graft donor, obtained from the stem cell graft. The receptors were gathered from a human donor who donated a stem cell graft to a child with acute myeloid leukemia. CDR3s include the opening cysteine and the closing phenylalanine or tryptophan. A D gene is named only where the DNA matches it firmly. Clone size is stated in some rows and not others, as once, few, many or a class when expanded.

NA	TRBD1	TRBV11-2	TRBJ2-6	CASSLQGKPGANVLTF	TGTGCCAGCAGCCTACAGGGGAAGCCTGGGGCCAACGTCCTGACTTTC
NA	NA	TRBV7-9	TRBJ2-3	CASRSQRVTDTQYF	TGTGCCAGCAGGAGCCAGCGGGTCACAGATACGCAGTATTTT
NA	NA	TRBV25-1	TRBJ1-2	CASSEYLLAAGEGYTF	TGTGCCAGCAGTGAATATTTGTTGGCGGCGGGAGAGGGCTACACCTTC
many	TRBD2	TRBV20-1	TRBJ2-3	CSATRTSGRPGTDTQYF	TGCAGTGCTACTCGGACTAGCGGGAGGCCCGGCACAGATACGCAGTATTTT
NA	NA	TRBV6-5	TRBJ2-7	CASSYVQAPLGEQYF	TGTGCCAGCAGTTACGTCCAGGCTCCCTTAGGCGAGCAGTACTTC
NA	NA	TRBV7-9	TRBJ2-5	CASSRAGVGETQYF	TGTGCCAGCAGCCGGGCAGGGGTCGGAGAGACCCAGTACTTC
few	NA	TRBV7-2	TRBJ2-7	CASSLEPGRSPYEQYF	TGTGCCAGCAGCTTAGAACCCGGACGCTCCCCCTACGAGCAGTACTTC
many	NA	TRBV5-4	TRBJ2-7	CASSFHGSSYEQYF	TGTGCCAGCAGCTTTCACGGTAGCTCCTACGAGCAGTACTTC
many	NA	TRBV7-7	TRBJ1-2	CASSLVGIRRGYTF	TGTGCTAGCAGCTTAGTAGGAATCAGACGTGGCTACACCTTC
few	NA	TRBV20-1	TRBJ2-3	CSAQGSRGAQDTQYF	TGCAGTGCTCAGGGGTCAAGAGGCGCCCAAGATACGCAGTATTTT
NA	TRBD2	TRBV11-2	TRBJ2-1	CASSSFGTSDNEQFF	TGTGCCAGCAGCTCATTCGGGACTAGCGACAATGAGCAGTTCTTC
NA	TRBD2	TRBV14	TRBJ2-1	CASSQDLRLAGVYNEQFF	TGTGCCAGCAGCCAAGATTTGAGACTAGCGGGTGTATACAATGAGCAGTTCTTC
NA	NA	TRBV15	TRBJ2-7	CATSTDRGGYEQYF	TGTGCCACCAGCACAGACCGGGGTGGCTACGAGCAGTACTTC
many	NA	TRBV30	TRBJ1-6	CAWSVPGAPLHF	TGTGCCTGGAGTGTACCAGGGGCACCCCTCCACTTT
NA	NA	TRBV3-1	TRBJ2-7	CASSQWSSTAGEQYF	TGTGCCAGCAGCCAATGGTCCAGCACCGCGGGGGAGCAGTACTTC
NA	TRBD2	TRBV20-1	TRBJ2-5	CSARDLAGNSPQETQYF	TGCAGTGCTAGAGACCTAGCGGGGAACTCCCCCCAAGAGACCCAGTACTTC
NA	NA	TRBV20-1	TRBJ1-1	CSANAPRGGSNTEAFF	TGCAGTGCTAACGCTCCTCGGGGGGGGTCGAACACTGAAGCTTTCTTT
NA	NA	TRBV2	TRBJ2-7	CASRTSSGLVTYEQYF	TGTGCCAGCAGGACATCATCGGGACTGGTTACCTACGAGCAGTACTTC